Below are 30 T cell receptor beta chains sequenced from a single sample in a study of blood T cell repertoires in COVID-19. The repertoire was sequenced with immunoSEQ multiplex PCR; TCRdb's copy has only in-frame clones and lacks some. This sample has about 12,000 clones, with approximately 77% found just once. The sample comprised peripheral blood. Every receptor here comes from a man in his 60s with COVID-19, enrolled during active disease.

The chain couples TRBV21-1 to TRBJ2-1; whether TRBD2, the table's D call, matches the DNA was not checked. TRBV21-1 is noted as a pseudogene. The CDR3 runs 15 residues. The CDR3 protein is CASSKGGRTYNEQFF. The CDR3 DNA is TGTGCCAGCAGTAAGGGCGGGCGAACCTACAATGAGCAGTTCTTC.

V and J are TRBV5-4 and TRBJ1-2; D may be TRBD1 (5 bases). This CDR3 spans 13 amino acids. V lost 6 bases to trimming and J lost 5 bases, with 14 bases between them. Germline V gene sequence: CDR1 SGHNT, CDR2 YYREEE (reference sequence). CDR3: CASNLGGSYGYTF. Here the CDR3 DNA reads TGTGCCAGCAATCTCGGGGGAAGTTATGGCTACACCTTC.

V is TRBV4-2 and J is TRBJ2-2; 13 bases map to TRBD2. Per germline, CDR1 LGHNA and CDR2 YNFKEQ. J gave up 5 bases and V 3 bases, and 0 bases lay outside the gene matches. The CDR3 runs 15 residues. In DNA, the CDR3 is TGTGCCAGCAGCCAGGGACTAGCGGGGACCGGGGAGCTGTTTTTT. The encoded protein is CASSQGLAGTGELFF.

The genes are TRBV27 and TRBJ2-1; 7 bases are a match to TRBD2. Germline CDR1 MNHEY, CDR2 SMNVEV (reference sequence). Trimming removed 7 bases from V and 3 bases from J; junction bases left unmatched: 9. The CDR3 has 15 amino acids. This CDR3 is CASTTRDYSYNEQFF. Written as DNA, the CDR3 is TGTGCCAGCACAACACGGGACTATAGCTACAATGAGCAGTTCTTC.

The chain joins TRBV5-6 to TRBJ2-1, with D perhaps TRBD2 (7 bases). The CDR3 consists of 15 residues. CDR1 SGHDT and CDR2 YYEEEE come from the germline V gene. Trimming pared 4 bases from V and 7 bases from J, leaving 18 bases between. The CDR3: CASSLPWGGANEQFF. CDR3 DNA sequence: TGTGCCAGCAGCCTCCCCTGGGGGGGGGCGAATGAGCAGTTCTTC.

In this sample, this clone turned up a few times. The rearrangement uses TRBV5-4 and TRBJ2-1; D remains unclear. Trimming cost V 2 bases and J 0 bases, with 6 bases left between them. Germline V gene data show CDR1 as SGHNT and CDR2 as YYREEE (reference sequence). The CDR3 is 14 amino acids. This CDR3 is CASSLTGSYNEQFF. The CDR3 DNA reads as TGTGCCAGCAGCTTAACGGGCTCCTACAATGAGCAGTTCTTC.

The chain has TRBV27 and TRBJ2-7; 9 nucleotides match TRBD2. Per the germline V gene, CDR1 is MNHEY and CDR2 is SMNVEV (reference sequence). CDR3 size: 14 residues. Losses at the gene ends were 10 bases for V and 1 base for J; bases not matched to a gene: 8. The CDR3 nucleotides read TGTGCCACCAAGGATAGCGGGAGATCCTACGAGCAGTACGTC. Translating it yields CATKDSGRSYEQYV.

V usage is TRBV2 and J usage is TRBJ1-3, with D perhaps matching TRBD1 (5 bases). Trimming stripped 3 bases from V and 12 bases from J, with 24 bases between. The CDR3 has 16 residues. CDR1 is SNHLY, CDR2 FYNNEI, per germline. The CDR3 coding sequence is TGTGCCAGCAGTGATACGGGAGACATCCGGGGGGTTGACATATATTTT. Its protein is CASSDTGDIRGVDIYF.

Here the CDR3 reads CASSRDTGGRTEAFF. The CDR3 bases are TGCGCCAGCAGCCGGGATACAGGGGGAAGGACTGAAGCTTTCTTT. V is TRBV5-1 and J is TRBJ1-1, with 8 bases that match TRBD1. The CDR3 spans 15 residues. Trimming took 4 bases from V and 5 from J; bases not matched to a gene: 10. The V gene's germline CDR1 is SGHRS and CDR2 YFSETQ.

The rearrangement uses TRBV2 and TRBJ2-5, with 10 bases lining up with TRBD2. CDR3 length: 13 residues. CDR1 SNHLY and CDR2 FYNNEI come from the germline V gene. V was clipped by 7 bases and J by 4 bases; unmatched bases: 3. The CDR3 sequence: CASKTSGAETQYF. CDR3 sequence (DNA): TGTGCCAGCAAAACTAGCGGGGCAGAGACCCAGTACTTC.

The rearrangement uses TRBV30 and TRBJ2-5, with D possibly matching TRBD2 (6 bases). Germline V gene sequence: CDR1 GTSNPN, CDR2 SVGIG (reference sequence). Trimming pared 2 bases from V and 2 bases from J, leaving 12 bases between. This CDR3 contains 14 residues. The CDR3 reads CAWSRTTPQETQYF. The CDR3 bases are TGTGCCTGGAGTAGGACTACCCCTCAAGAGACCCAGTACTTC.

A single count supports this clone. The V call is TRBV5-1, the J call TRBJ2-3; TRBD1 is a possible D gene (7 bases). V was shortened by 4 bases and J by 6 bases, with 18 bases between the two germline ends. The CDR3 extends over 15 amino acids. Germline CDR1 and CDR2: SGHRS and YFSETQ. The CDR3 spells CASSGTGQRADTQYF. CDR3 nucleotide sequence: TGCGCCAGCAGCGGGACGGGACAGCGGGCGGATACGCAGTATTTT.

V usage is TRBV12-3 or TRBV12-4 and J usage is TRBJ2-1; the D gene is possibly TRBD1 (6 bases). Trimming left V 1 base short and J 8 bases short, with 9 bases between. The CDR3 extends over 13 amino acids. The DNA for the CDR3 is TGTGCCAGCAGTTTAGGCAGGGGCCATGAGCAGTTCTTC. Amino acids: CASSLGRGHEQFF.

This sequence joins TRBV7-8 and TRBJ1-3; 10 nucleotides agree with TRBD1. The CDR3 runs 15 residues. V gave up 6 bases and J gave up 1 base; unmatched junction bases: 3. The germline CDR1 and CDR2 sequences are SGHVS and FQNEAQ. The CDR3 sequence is CASRRQGASGNTIYF. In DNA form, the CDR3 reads TGTGCCAGCAGGAGACAGGGGGCGTCTGGAAACACCATATATTTT.

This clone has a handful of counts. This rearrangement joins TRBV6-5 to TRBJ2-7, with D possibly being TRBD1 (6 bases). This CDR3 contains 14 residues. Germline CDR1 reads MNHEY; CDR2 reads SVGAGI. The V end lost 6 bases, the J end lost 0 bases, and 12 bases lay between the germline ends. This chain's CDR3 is CASRMTGNSYEQYF. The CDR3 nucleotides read TGTGCCAGCAGAATGACAGGCAACTCCTACGAGCAGTACTTC.

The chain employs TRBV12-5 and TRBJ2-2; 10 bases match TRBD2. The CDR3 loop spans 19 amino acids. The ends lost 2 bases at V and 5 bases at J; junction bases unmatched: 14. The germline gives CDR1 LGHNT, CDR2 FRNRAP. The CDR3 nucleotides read TGTGCTAGTGGTTTGTCTCCCGGGACTAGCGTCTTCGGGACCGGGGAGCTGTTTTTT. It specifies CASGLSPGTSVFGTGELFF.

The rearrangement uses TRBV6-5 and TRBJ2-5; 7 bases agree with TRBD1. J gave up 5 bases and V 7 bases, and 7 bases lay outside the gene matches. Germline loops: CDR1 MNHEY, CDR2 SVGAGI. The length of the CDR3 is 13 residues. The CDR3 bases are TGTGCCAGCACCCAGACAGGGTCTGAGACCCAGTACTTC. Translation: CASTQTGSETQYF.

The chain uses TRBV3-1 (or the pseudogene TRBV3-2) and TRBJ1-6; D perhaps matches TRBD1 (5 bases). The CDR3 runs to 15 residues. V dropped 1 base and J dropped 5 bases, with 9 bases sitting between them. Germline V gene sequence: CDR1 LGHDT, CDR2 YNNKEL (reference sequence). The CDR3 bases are TGTGCCAGCAGCCAAGGAGGCAGGGATAATTCACCCCTCCACTTT. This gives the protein CASSQGGRDNSPLHF.

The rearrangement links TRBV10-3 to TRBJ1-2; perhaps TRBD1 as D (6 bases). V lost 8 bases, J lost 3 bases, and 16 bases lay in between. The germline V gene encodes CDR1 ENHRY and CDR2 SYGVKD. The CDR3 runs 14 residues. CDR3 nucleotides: TGTGCCATCTTTAGGACAGAGGGGCACTATGGCTACACCTTC. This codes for CAIFRTEGHYGYTF.

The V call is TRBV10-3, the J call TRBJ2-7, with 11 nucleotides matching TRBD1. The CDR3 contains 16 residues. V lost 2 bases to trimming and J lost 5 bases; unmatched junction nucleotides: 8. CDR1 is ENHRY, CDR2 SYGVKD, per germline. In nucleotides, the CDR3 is TGTGCCATCAGTGAGGGACAGGGGGCGTCGGGCGACGAGCAGTACTTC. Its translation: CAISEGQGASGDEQYF.

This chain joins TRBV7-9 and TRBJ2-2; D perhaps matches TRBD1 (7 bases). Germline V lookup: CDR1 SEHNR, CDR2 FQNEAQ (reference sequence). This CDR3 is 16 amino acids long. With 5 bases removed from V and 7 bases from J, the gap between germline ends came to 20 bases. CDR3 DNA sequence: TGTGCCAGCAGCCCCCCCGGAGGGGGCCTTATCGGGGAGCTGTTTTTT. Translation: CASSPPGGGLIGELFF.

The CDR3 DNA is TGCGCCAGCAGCCAAGTTTATTCTGGGGCCAACGTCCTGACTTTC. Encoded protein: CASSQVYSGANVLTF. The V gene is TRBV4-1, the J gene TRBJ2-6; no definite D call. Trimming left V 1 base short and J 1 base short, with 5 bases between. The germline V gene has CDR1 MGHRA and CDR2 YSYEKL. This CDR3 is 15 amino acids long.

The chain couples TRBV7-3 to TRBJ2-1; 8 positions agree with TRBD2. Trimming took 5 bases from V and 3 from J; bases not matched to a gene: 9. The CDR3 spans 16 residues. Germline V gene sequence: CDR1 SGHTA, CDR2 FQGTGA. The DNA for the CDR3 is TGTGCCAGCAGCCCGAACGGGCTAGCGGGCTACAATGAGCAGTTCTTC. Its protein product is CASSPNGLAGYNEQFF. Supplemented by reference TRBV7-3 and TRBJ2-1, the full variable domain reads GAGVSQTPSNKVTEKGKYVELRCDPISGHTALYWYRQSLGQGPEFLIYFQGTGAADDSGLPNDRFFAVRPEGSVSTLKIQRTERGDSAVYLCASSPNGLAGYNEQFFGPGTRLTVL.

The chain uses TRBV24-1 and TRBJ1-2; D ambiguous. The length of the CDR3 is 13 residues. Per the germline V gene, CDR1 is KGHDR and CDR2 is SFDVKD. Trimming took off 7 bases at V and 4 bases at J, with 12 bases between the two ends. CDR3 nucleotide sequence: TGTGCCACCAGGTCCGGGAACGGCTATGGCTACACCTTC. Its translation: CATRSGNGYGYTF.

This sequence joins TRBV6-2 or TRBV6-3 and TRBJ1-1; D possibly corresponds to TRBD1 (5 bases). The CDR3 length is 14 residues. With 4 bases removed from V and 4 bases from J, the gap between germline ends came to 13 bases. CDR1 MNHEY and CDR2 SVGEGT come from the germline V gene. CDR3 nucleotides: TGTGCCAGCAGTTGGGGGGAGATGGGCACTGAAGCTTTCTTT. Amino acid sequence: CASSWGEMGTEAFF.

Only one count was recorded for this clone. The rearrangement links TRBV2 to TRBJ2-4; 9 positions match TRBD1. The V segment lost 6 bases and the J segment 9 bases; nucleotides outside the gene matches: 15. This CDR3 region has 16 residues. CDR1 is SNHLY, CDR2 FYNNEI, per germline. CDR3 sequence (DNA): TGTGCCAGCAGGCCGGGACAGGGAGGACTCTTAGGCATTCAGTACTTC. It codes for CASRPGQGGLLGIQYF. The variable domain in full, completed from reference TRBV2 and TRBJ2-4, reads EPEVTQTPSHQVTQMGQEVILRCVPISNHLYFYWYRQILGQKVEFLVSFYNNEISEKSEIFDDQFSVERPDGSNFTLKIRSTKLEDSAMYFCASRPGQGGLLGIQYFGAGTRLSVL.

CDR3 region: CASSQGGAPETQYF. The CDR3 DNA reads TGTGCCAGCAGCCAAGGGGGCGCGCCAGAGACCCAGTACTTC. J is TRBJ2-5 and V is TRBV14, with a possible D match to TRBD1 (5 bases). V lost 1 base and J lost 4, with 10 bases in between. The CDR3 sequence is 14 residues long. The germline V gene encodes CDR1 SGHDN and CDR2 FVKESK.

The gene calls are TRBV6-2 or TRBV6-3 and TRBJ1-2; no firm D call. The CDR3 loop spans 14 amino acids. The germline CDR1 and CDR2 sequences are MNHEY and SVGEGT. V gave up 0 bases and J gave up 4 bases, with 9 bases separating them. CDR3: CASSYSGQTYGYTF. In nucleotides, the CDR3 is TGTGCCAGCAGTTACTCTGGGCAGACCTATGGCTACACCTTC.

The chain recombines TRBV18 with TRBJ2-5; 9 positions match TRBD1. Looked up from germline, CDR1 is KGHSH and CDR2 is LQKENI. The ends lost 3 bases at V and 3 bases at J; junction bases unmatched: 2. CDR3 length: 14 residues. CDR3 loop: CASSPGTGKETQYF. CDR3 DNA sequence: TGTGCCAGCTCACCCGGGACAGGGAAAGAGACCCAGTACTTC.

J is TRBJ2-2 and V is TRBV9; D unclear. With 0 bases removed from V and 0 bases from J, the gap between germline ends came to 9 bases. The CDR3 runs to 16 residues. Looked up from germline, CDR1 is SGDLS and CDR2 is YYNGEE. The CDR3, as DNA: TGTGCCAGCAGCGTAGAGGCAGGCTCGAACACCGGGGAGCTGTTTTTT. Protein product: CASSVEAGSNTGELFF.